These T cell receptor beta chains were read from a single sample in a study of blood T cell repertoires in COVID-19. Libraries were prepared by immunoSEQ multiplex PCR; TCRdb keeps only in-frame clonotypes and omits some of them. The sample consists of about 210,000 clones, about four fifths of them appearing once. The material sequenced was peripheral blood. All receptors come from a man in his forties or fifties with active or convalescent COVID-19. The CDR3 runs from the conserved cysteine through the conserved F or W. D genes are given only for firm matches. Clone size, where shown, is once, few, many, or a class for clones that have expanded.

j_call clone_size d_call v_call cdr3_aa cdr3_nt
TRBJ2-7 NA TRBD2 TRBV2 CASRAAGVYEQYF TGTGCCAGCAGGGCAGCGGGAGTATACGAGCAGTACTTC
TRBJ1-5 once TRBD1 TRBV6-5 CASSSDRASNQPQHF TGTGCCAGCAGTTCAGACAGGGCTAGCAATCAGCCCCAGCATTTT
TRBJ1-2 many NA TRBV3-1/TRBV3-2 CASTLGNFYGYTF TGTGCCAGCACCCTCGGGAATTTTTATGGCTACACCTTC
TRBJ1-4 NA TRBD1 TRBV6-4 CASSQLTGKREKLFF TGTGCCAGCAGCCAGTTGACAGGGAAGCGAGAAAAACTGTTTTTT
TRBJ1-2 once NA TRBV28 CASSSDSTGNYGYTF TGTGCCAGCAGTTCCGACTCGACAGGAAACTATGGCTACACCTTC
TRBJ1-3 NA NA TRBV4-1 CASSQDGSSGNTIYF TGCGCCAGCAGCCAGGATGGGAGCTCTGGAAACACCATATATTTT
TRBJ1-1 few TRBD1 TRBV7-2 CASGPWDRVTEAFF TGTGCCAGCGGCCCGTGGGACAGAGTCACTGAAGCTTTCTTT
TRBJ1-3 few NA TRBV27 CASSLTAGNTIYF TGTGCCAGCAGTTTAACTGCTGGAAACACCATATATTTT
TRBJ2-5 NA NA TRBV5-5 CASSQDQGRETQYF TGTGCCAGCAGTCAAGACCAGGGTCGGGAGACCCAGTACTTC
TRBJ1-6 NA NA TRBV27 CASSLYNSPANSPLHF TGTGCCAGCAGTTTATACAACAGTCCGGCAAATTCACCCCTCCACTTT
TRBJ2-4 NA NA TRBV2 CASSVDGGPYF TGTGCCAGCAGTGTGGATGGGGGCCCGTACTTC
TRBJ1-2 NA NA TRBV6-1 CASSDTGRGYGYTF TGTGCCAGCAGTGATACAGGGAGGGGATATGGCTACACCTTC
TRBJ1-5 few NA TRBV28 CASSFTGPQPQHF TGTGCCAGCAGTTTCACAGGGCCTCAGCCCCAGCATTTT
TRBJ2-7 once NA TRBV6-6 CASSYARNLDLYEQYF TGTGCCAGCAGTTACGCCAGGAACTTGGATCTCTACGAGCAGTACTTC
TRBJ1-1 NA NA TRBV5-1 CASRQGEGTEAFF TGCGCCAGCAGACAGGGTGAGGGCACTGAAGCTTTCTTT
TRBJ1-1 NA NA TRBV10-3 CAISESRLLNTEAFF TGTGCCATCAGTGAGTCTCGACTTTTGAACACTGAAGCTTTCTTT
TRBJ2-5 few TRBD2 TRBV5-1 CASKLGPSGGQETQYF TGCGCCAGCAAGCTGGGGCCTAGCGGGGGTCAAGAGACCCAGTACTTC
TRBJ2-7 NA TRBD2 TRBV7-8 CASTFRAGEAYEQYF TGTGCCAGCACCTTCCGAGCGGGAGAGGCCTACGAGCAGTACTTC
TRBJ2-5 NA TRBD2 TRBV27 CASSLSIARLAGKETQYF TGTGCCAGCAGTTTATCGATCGCCCGACTAGCGGGAAAGGAGACCCAGTACTTC
TRBJ2-7 once NA TRBV7-9 CASSHGTASYEQYF TGTGCCAGCAGCCACGGGACTGCCTCCTACGAGCAGTACTTC